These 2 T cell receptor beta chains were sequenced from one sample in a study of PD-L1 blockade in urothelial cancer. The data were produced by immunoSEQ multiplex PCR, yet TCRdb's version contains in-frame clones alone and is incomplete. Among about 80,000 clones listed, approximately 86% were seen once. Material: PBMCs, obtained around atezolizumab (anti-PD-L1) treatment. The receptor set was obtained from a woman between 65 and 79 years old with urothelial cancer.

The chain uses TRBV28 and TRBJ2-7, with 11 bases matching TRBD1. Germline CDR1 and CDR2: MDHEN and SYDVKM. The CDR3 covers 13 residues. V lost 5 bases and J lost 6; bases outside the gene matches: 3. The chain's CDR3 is CASSIGTGGEQYF. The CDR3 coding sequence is TGTGCCAGCAGTATCGGGACAGGGGGCGAGCAGTACTTC.

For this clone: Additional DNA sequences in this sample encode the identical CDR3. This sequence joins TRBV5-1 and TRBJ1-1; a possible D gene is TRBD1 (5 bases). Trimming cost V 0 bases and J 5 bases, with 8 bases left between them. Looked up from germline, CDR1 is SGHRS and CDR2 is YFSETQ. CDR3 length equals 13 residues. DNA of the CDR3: TGCGCCAGCAGCTTGGGACGGGGGACTGAAGCTTTCTTT. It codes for CASSLGRGTEAFF.